This is a list of T cell receptor beta chains from one sample in a study of human T cells and chemical hapten exposure. One entry per CDR3 protein results from TCRdb running MiXCR on the RACE reads. The table shows under 300,000 distinct CDR3 sequences, with 7.7% occurring only once. The sample consisted of whole blood, taken in connection with sensitization to the hapten diphenylcyclopropenone (DPC). These receptors were taken from a man aged 18 to 30 with alopecia areata. Some clones in this sample may be carry-over from other donors' samples. The CDR3 runs from the conserved cysteine through the conserved F or W.

TRBJ2-1 TRBV10-3 CAISESGGADKFF
TRBJ2-2 TRBV10-3 CAIKDRKEKPTGELFF
TRBJ2-3 TRBV29-1 CSQRGSKTDTQYF
TRBJ2-2 TRBV7-3 CASSPLGEFTGELFF
TRBJ2-5 TRBV19 CASSIVAGWEETQYF
TRBJ1-2 TRBV29-1 CSVVQGGYGYTF
TRBJ2-1 TRBV24-1 CATSDLYRQNSPSLNEQFF
TRBJ1-4 TRBV4-1 CASSHPKQGWSEKLFF
TRBJ2-2 TRBV4-3 CASSQDRAQNTGELFF
TRBJ2-1 TRBV2 CASSVVSGYNEQFF
TRBJ1-1 TRBV6-5 CASSYQQPTEAFF
TRBJ2-1 TRBV7-2 CASSPREDRYNEQFF
TRBJ2-5 TRBV4-3 CASSQEREETQYF
TRBJ1-1 TRBV9 CASSPGTGVSDTEAFF
TRBJ2-5 TRBV7-2 CASSHGGWYQETQYF
TRBJ2-5 TRBV28 CASSTPPPTQYF
TRBJ1-2 TRBV11-2 CASSLSRGLDGYTF
TRBJ1-4 TRBV7-8 CASSARTATNEKLFF
TRBJ1-1 TRBV6-2/TRBV6-3 CASSLNPDGFTEAFF
TRBJ2-4 TRBV18 CASSQQQAGGAKNIQYF
TRBJ1-1 TRBV12-3/TRBV12-4 CASGWYRGPREAFF
TRBJ1-1 TRBV28 CASSPSLTGNTEAFF
TRBJ1-3 TRBV7-2 CASSAFRDTIYF
TRBJ1-1 TRBV29-1 CSVEGTNLNDAEAFF
TRBJ1-5 TRBV6-6 CASSYGHDSGYSNQPQHF
TRBJ1-6 TRBV7-9 CASSLDATPNSPLHF
TRBJ2-5 TRBV5-1 CASSLDPGRGETQYF
TRBJ2-3 TRBV12-3/TRBV12-4 CASSLLGAKDTQYF
TRBJ2-1 TRBV11-2 CASRPGASGVYNEQFF
TRBJ1-2 TRBV6-5 CASRSEARERHGYTF
TRBJ1-5 TRBV7-2 CASSLVRGTGGNQPQHF